The 22 T cell receptor beta chains reported below all come from one sample, sequenced in a study of T cells in Graves' hyperthyroidism and ophthalmopathy. Amplified TCR beta CDR3 regions came from RNA transcripts. HTBI primers were the set used in a first-round RT-PCR of the TCR CDR3. Each CDR3 protein gets one entry after TCRdb re-called the multiplex PCR reads with MiXCR. Seen here are about 50,000 distinct CDR3 sequences, roughly 50% observed once, and the top ten hold under 15%. The sequencing input was blood. These TCRs come from a young woman with Graves' ophthalmopathy.

There are many counts of this clonotype. The J gene is TRBJ2-7, the V gene TRBV5-4; D unresolved. Trimming stripped 2 bases from V and 6 bases from J, with 9 bases between. Germline V gene sequence: CDR1 SGHNT, CDR2 YYREEE (reference sequence). This CDR3 is built from 12 residues. In DNA form, the CDR3 reads TGTGCCAGCAGCTTCTACTTGGCCGAGCAGTACTTC. This codes for CASSFYLAEQYF.

In regard to this clonotype: A much larger clone differs by one base, so this may be a read error. V gene TRBV28 combines with J gene TRBJ2-1, with TRBD1 identical over 7 bases. Germline V lookup: CDR1 MDHEN, CDR2 SYDVKM. The CDR3 extends over 11 amino acids. DNA of the CDR3: TGTGCCGGCAGTTACAGGGGTGAGCAGTTCTTC. Translated: CAGSYRGEQFF. The variable domain in full, completed from reference TRBV28 and TRBJ2-1, reads DVKVTQSSRYLVKRTGEKVFLECVQDMDHENMFWYRQDPGLGLRLIYFSYDVKMKEKGDIPEGYSVSREKKERFSLILESASTNQTSMYLCAGSYRGEQFFGPGTRLTVL.

V gene TRBV4-1 combines with J gene TRBJ2-5, with D possibly TRBD2 on 6 matching bases. The germline V gene has CDR1 MGHRA and CDR2 YSYEKL. The CDR3 runs to 15 residues. Trimming removed 1 base at V and 5 bases at J, with 14 bases between. DNA of the CDR3: TGCGCCAGCAGCCAAGCAGGAGGGCCTTGGGAGACCCAGTACTTC. This sequence encodes CASSQAGGPWETQYF.

The chain joins TRBV29-1 to TRBJ2-7; 7 bases are shared with TRBD2. This CDR3 spans 13 amino acids. Germline loops: CDR1 SQVTM, CDR2 ANQGSEA. V was clipped by 7 bases and J by 3 bases; unmatched bases: 9. CDR3 DNA sequence: TGCAGCGCGATGGGCGGGAGAAACTACGAGCAGTACTTC. Translating it yields CSAMGGRNYEQYF.

This clonotype was observed at least ten times. The rearrangement uses TRBV5-5 and TRBJ2-5, with 7 bases fitting TRBD1. The CDR3 spans 13 residues. Per the germline V gene, CDR1 is SGHKS and CDR2 is YYEKEE (reference sequence). V lost 1 base and J lost 3; bases outside the gene matches: 0. CDR3 nucleotide sequence: TGTGCCAGCAGCTTGACAGGGGAAGAGACCCAGTACTTC. It yields the protein CASSLTGEETQYF. Combining the CDR3 with reference TRBV5-5 and TRBJ2-5 gives the whole variable domain DAGVTQSPTHLIKTRGQQVTLRCSPISGHKSVSWYQQVLGQGPQFIFQYYEKEERGRGNFPDRFSARQFPNYSSELNVNALLLGDSALYLCASSLTGEETQYFGPGTRLLVL.

V usage is TRBV2 and J usage is TRBJ2-7; no clear D gene. The V gene's germline CDR1 is SNHLY and CDR2 FYNNEI. Trimming pared 6 bases from V and 2 bases from J, leaving 8 bases between. The CDR3 is 12 amino acids. The CDR3 DNA follows: TGTGCCAGCAGGACGTACGCCTACGAGCAGTACTTC. This codes for CASRTYAYEQYF.

This clonotype was seen ten or more times. CDR3 in DNA: TGTGCCAGCAGTGAACAGGGAGTGGTTGACTATGGCTACACCTTC. Amino acids: CASSEQGVVDYGYTF. The chain joins TRBV6-2 or TRBV6-3 to TRBJ1-2; D is perhaps TRBD1 (6 bases). V was clipped by 5 bases and J by 3 bases, with 16 bases between them. Per germline, CDR1 MNHEY and CDR2 SVGEGT. The CDR3 runs 15 residues.

Notes on this clonotype: A junction end diverges from the germline sequence, so it may reflect a read error. V gene TRBV11-3 combines with J gene TRBJ2-7; no firm D call. The CDR3 has 14 residues. Germline CDR1 and CDR2: SGHNT and YENEEA. The CDR3 DNA reads TGTGCCAGTAGCTTAGCTAGTTCTCTCTACGAGCAGTACTTC. Its translation: CASSLASSLYEQYF.

This clonotype showed up many times. V is TRBV4-3 and J is TRBJ1-3, with D tentatively TRBD1 (6 bases). This CDR3 has 17 residues. Between the trimmed V and J ends, which lost 2 bases and 2 bases, there was a span of 16 bases. Germline V gene sequence: CDR1 LGHNA, CDR2 YSLEER. The chain's CDR3 is CASSQRYQGRAGNTIYF. The CDR3 nucleotides read TGCGCCAGCAGCCAAAGGTACCAGGGGCGTGCTGGAAACACCATATATTTT.

This clonotype was seen only a few times. The chain is built from TRBV7-8 and TRBJ2-3, with 11 bases identical to TRBD2. The V and J ends lost 4 bases and 5 bases, in that order; junction bases with no gene match: 11. This CDR3 has 17 amino acids. Germline CDR1 is SGHVS and CDR2 is FQNEAQ. The CDR3 region is CASSSVAGGPIGDTQYF. Written as DNA, the CDR3 is TGTGCCAGCAGCTCCGTAGCGGGAGGGCCCATTGGAGATACGCAGTATTTT.

This clonotype was picked up a small number of times. The chain employs TRBV28 and TRBJ2-4; 7 bases match TRBD1. V was clipped by 2 bases and J by 6 bases; unmatched bases: 7. Per germline, CDR1 MDHEN and CDR2 SYDVKM. The CDR3 covers 15 residues. CDR3 residues: CASSLRGQDRNIQYF. CDR3 bases: TGTGCCAGCAGTTTAAGAGGACAGGACAGAAACATTCAGTACTTC.

The rearrangement links TRBV20-1 to TRBJ1-1, with D unresolved. This CDR3 is 11 amino acids long. Germline CDR1 DFQATT, CDR2 SNEGSKA (reference sequence). V shed 1 base and J shed 13 bases, with 13 bases lying between them. The DNA of the CDR3 is TGCAGTGCTAGAGGCCTTTCCGGGGATTTCTTT. It translates to CSARGLSGDFF.

Many counts were recorded for this clonotype. This chain uses TRBV6-6 with TRBJ2-2, with TRBD2 matching 8 bases. V lost 5 bases, J lost 5 bases, and 10 bases stayed unmatched. Germline CDR1 reads MNHNY; CDR2 reads SVGAGI (reference sequence). This CDR3 has 16 amino acids. This CDR3 reads CASSHRGGLRTGELFF. The CDR3 nucleotides read TGTGCCAGCAGTCACCGGGGGGGGCTACGTACCGGGGAGCTGTTTTTT.

This clonotype was recorded at least ten times. The chain employs TRBV28 and TRBJ1-6; D remains ambiguous. From germline, CDR1 is MDHEN and CDR2 SYDVKM. Trimming left V 3 bases short and J 6 bases short, with 9 bases between. The CDR3 has 14 residues. The DNA for the CDR3 is TGTGCCAGCAGTTTCCCCAGACGTAATTCACCCCTCCACTTT. Encoded protein: CASSFPRRNSPLHF.

The table lists this clonotype with many counts. V usage is TRBV28 and J usage is TRBJ2-1, with 8 bases matching TRBD1. This CDR3 region has 14 residues. After removal of 6 bases from V and 4 bases from J, the junction contained 5 bases not matched to a gene. The germline gives CDR1 MDHEN, CDR2 SYDVKM. CDR3: CASSTGQVYNEQFF. CDR3 nucleotide sequence: TGTGCCAGCAGCACGGGACAGGTATACAATGAGCAGTTCTTC.

This clonotype was detected ten times or more. A read error may explain this, as a much larger clone is one base away. The rearrangement links TRBV19 to TRBJ1-4; D is perhaps TRBD1 (5 bases). CDR3 size: 16 residues. Looked up from germline, CDR1 is LNHDA and CDR2 is SQIVND (reference sequence). CDR3 sequence (DNA): TGTGCCGGTAGTATGGGCCGGGACGGACGGTCCGAAAAACTGTTTTTT. It is translated as CAGSMGRDGRSEKLFF.

This chain joins TRBV9 and TRBJ1-1, with 10 bases identical to TRBD1. The CDR3 is made up of 15 amino acids. Per the germline V gene, CDR1 is SGDLS and CDR2 is YYNGEE. The J segment lost 0 bases and the V segment lost 5 bases, leaving 4 bases of the junction unmatched. The CDR3 here is CASREGQGMNTEAFF. CDR3 DNA: TGTGCCAGCAGAGAGGGACAGGGGATGAACACTGAAGCTTTCTTT.

For this clonotype: A much bigger clone sits one base away, suggesting this may be a read error. V gene TRBV6-1 combines with J gene TRBJ1-5; D is uncertain. There are 13 residues in the CDR3. Per the germline V gene, CDR1 is MNHNS and CDR2 is SASEGT. CDR3: CASTHTLSQLQHF. The CDR3 DNA reads as TGTGCCAGCACCCACACACTGTCTCAGCTCCAGCATTTT.

The gene calls are TRBV4-1 and TRBJ2-5, with D hard to call. The CDR3 sequence is 13 residues long. V was shortened by 1 base and J by 5 bases, with 8 bases between the two germline ends. Germline CDR1 and CDR2: MGHRA and YSYEKL. The CDR3 reads CASSQGQGETQYF. CDR3 bases: TGCGCCAGCAGCCAAGGTCAAGGGGAGACCCAGTACTTC.

The sample holds many counts of this clonotype. The rearrangement uses TRBV7-6 and TRBJ2-7, with TRBD2 matching 11 bases. V lost 5 bases, J lost 1 base, and 7 bases stayed unmatched. The CDR3 consists of 16 residues. Germline lookup yields CDR1 SGHVS and CDR2 FNYEAQ. CDR3 DNA: TGTGCCAGCAGCCCACGGACTAGCGGGTTATCCTACGAGCAGTACTTC. This sequence encodes CASSPRTSGLSYEQYF.

This sequence joins TRBV2 and TRBJ2-1; D might be TRBD1 (6 bases). V was clipped by 4 bases and J by 4 bases, with 14 bases between them. This CDR3 region has 15 residues. Germline V gives CDR1 SNHLY, CDR2 FYNNEI. The CDR3 is CASSGGRGGYNEQFF. CDR3 nucleotide sequence: TGTGCCAGCAGTGGGGGCAGGGGTGGGTACAATGAGCAGTTCTTC.

The table lists this clonotype with many counts. The rearrangement links TRBV6-1 to TRBJ1-6; no firm D call. The V gene lost 3 bases and the J gene lost 4 bases, with 4 bases spanning the gap. In germline, CDR1 is MNHNS, CDR2 SASEGT. The CDR3 contains 13 residues. The CDR3 here is CASSEGYNSPLHF. CDR3 coding DNA: TGTGCCAGCAGTGAGGGGTATAATTCACCCCTCCACTTT.